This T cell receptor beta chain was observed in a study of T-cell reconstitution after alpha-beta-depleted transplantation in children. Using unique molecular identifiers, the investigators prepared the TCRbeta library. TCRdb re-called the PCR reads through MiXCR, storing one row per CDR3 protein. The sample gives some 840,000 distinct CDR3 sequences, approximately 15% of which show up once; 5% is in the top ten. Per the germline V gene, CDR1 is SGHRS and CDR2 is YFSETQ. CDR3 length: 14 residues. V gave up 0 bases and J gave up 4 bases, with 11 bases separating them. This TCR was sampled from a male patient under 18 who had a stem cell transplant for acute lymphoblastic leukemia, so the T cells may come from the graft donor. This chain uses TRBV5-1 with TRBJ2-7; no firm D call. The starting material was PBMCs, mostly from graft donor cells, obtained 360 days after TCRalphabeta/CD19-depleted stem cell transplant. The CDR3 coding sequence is TGCGCCAGCAGCTTGGAGACGGCTCATTACGAGCAGTACTTC. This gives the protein CASSLETAHYEQYF.